This T cell receptor beta chain was found in a study of blood T cell repertoires in COVID-19. Across the whole study: Symptom resolution, clearance, or two negative PCRs marked the recovered donors of Cohort 3. PBMCs, B-cell-depleted T cells, or T cells provided the cDNA or gDNA that made up the material.

As processed by the authors: From reference gene primer amplification, estimates of nucleated cell counts were derived. Clones were sequenced by immunoSEQ multiplex PCR, and TCRdb holds only the in-frame ones, with some missing. D and trimming were read from the DNA, whereas the V and J calls and clone size are those reported in that table. The sample lists about 230,000 clones; 80% to 90% were seen once. Trimming removed 0 bases at V and 7 bases at J, with 7 bases between. Germline V gene sequence: CDR1 MGHRA, CDR2 YSYEKL. CDR3 length: 13 amino acids. Cohorts were assigned according to the clinical history that participants reported.

This TCR was sampled from a woman in her 50s in a cohort exposed to, infected with or recovered from COVID-19 (not recorded which). The V gene is TRBV4-1, the J gene TRBJ1-5; no reliable D call. Sequenced sample: PBMCs or T cells enriched from blood (not recorded which). Here the CDR3 reads CASSQELRQPQHF. CDR3 bases: TGCGCCAGCAGCCAAGAACTTCGACAGCCCCAGCATTTT.